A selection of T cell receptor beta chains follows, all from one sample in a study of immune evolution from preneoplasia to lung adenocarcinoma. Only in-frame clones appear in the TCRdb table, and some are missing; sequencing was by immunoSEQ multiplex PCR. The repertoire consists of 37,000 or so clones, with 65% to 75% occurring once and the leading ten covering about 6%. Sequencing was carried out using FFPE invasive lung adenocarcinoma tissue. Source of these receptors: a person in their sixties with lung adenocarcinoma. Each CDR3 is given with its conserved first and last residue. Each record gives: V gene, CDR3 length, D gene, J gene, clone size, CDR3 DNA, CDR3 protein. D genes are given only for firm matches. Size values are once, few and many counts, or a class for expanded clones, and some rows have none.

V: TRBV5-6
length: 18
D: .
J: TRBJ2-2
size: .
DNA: TGTGCCAGCAGCTCCTACACACTCGCGACTCGACATTACGGGGAGCTGTTTTTT
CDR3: CASSSYTLATRHYGELFF

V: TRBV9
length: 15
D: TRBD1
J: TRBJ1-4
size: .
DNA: TGTGCCAGCAGCAAACAGGGGGGAACTAATGAAAAACTGTTTTTT
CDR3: CASSKQGGTNEKLFF

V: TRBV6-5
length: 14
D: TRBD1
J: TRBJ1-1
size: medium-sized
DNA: TGTGCCAGCAGTAAGTGGACAGGGACCACTGAAGCTTTCTTT
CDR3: CASSKWTGTTEAFF

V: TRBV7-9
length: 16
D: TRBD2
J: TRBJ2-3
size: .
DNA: TGTGCCAGCAGCTACCACTTGGGTAGCGGGAGGGATACGCAGTATTTT
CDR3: CASSYHLGSGRDTQYF

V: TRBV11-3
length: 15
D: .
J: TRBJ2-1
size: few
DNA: TGTGCCAGCAGCTTGGGCGTACATTCCTACAATGAGCAGTTCTTC
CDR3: CASSLGVHSYNEQFF

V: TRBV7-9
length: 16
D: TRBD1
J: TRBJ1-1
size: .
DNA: TGTGCCAGCACCCCCTTCAGACAGGGCCAGAACACTGAAGCTTTCTTT
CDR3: CASTPFRQGQNTEAFF

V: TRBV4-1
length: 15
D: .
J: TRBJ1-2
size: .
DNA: TGCGCCAGCAGCCAAGGCGGGGGGGGCGCCTATGGCTACACCTTC
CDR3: CASSQGGGGAYGYTF

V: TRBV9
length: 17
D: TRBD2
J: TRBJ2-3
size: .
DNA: TGTGCCAGCAGCGCCTATTGGACTAGCGGGAGAGCAGATACGCAGTATTTT
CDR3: CASSAYWTSGRADTQYF

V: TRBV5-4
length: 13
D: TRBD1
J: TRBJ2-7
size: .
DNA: TGTGCCAGCAGCGGGGACAGGGGCTACGAGCAGTACTTC
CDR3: CASSGDRGYEQYF

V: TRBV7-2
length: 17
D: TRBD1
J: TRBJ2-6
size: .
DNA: TGTGCCAGCAGCCAAGTAGGACAGGGGTCTGGGGCCAACGTCCTGACTTTC
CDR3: CASSQVGQGSGANVLTF

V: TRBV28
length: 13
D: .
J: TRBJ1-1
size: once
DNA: TGTGCCATCAGGGAGGGATGGAACACTGAAGCTTTCTTT
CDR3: CAIREGWNTEAFF

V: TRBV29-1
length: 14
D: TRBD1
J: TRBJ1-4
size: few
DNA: TGCAGCGCCTACGAGGGGGCGAGTGATGAAAAACTGTTTTTT
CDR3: CSAYEGASDEKLFF

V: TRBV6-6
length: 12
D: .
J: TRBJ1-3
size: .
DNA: TGTGCCAGCAGTTACGGGAGAAACACCATATATTTT
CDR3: CASSYGRNTIYF

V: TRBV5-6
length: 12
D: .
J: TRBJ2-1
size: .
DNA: TGTGCCAGCAGCTACAGGGACAATGAGCAGTTCTTC
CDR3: CASSYRDNEQFF

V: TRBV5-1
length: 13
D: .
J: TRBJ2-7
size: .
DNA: TGCGCCAGCGGGCGTGACTACAGCTACGAGCAGTACTTC
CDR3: CASGRDYSYEQYF

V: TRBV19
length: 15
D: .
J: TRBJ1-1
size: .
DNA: TGTGCCAGTAGTGTCAATCCCGGGCCGAACACTGAAGCTTTCTTT
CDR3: CASSVNPGPNTEAFF

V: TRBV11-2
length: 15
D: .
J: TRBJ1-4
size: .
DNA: TGTGCCAGCAGCCTTTTGGGGGGCGGCGGTGAAAAACTGTTTTTT
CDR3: CASSLLGGGGEKLFF

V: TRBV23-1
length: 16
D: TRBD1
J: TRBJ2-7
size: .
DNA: TGCGCCAGCAGTCAACCTACAGGGGATGATTGCTACGAGCAGTACTTC
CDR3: CASSQPTGDDCYEQYF

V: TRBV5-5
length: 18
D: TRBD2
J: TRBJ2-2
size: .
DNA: TGTGCCAGCTCCCTGGTCGGCGGGAGGGCCCTCGGGGCCGGGGAGCTGTTTTTT
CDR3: CASSLVGGRALGAGELFF

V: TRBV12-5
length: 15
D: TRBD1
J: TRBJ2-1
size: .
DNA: TGTGCTAGTGGTTTGAAGGGGGCTCTGTACAATGAGCAGTTCTTC
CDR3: CASGLKGALYNEQFF

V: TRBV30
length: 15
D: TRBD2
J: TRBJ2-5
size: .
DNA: TGTGCCTGGAGTGTGGGGGGAGGGTACCAAGAGACCCAGTACTTC
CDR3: CAWSVGGGYQETQYF

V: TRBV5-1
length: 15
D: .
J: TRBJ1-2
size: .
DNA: TGCGCCAGCAGCTTGGTACTTCGGGGGGCCGACGGCTACACCTTC
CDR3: CASSLVLRGADGYTF